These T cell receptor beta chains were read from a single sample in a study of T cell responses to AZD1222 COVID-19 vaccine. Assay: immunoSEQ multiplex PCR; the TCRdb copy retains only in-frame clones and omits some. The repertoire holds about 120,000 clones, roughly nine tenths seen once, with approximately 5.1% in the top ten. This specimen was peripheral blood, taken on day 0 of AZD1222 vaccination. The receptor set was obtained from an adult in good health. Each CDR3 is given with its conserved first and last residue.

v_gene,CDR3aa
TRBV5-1,CASSSAGTGNTEAFF
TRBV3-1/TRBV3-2,CASSHTGTSGRAHTGELFF
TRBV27,CASSSWDRLRNEQYF
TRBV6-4,CASSALAGGLNTQYF
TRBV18,CASSPSSGQGADYGYTF
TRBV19,CASSISGAYGYTF
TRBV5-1,CASSFRGGAGGSDGYTF
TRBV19,CASSSWTGVDQPQHF
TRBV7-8,CASSLQGVETQYF
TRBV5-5,CASSFGYGANVLTF
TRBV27,CASINRGLMNTEAFF
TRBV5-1,CASSSDRVLNAETQYF
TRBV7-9,CASGGRLDQPQHF
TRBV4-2,CASSQGGNSYEQYF
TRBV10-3,CAISEGLVYNEQFF
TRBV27,CASSLFRLNTEAFF
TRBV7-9,CASSPGARYEQYF
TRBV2,CASSTGQVPGEQYF
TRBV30,CACRRHTEAFF
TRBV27,CASSYTGQGLQHF
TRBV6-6,CASSYSTVAAEAFF
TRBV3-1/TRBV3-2,CASSLDTNTGELFF
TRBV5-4,CASSLPLRNNEQFF
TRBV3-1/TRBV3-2,CASSQRRQAGNTIYF
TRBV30,CAWRPGGGEKLFF
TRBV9,CASSFRPIGTGGSKLFF
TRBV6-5,CASRGQANTGELFF
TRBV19,CASSIGAAQPQHF
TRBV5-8,CASSSGQGARQVGYTF
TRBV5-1,CASSLPAGGTSTDTQYF